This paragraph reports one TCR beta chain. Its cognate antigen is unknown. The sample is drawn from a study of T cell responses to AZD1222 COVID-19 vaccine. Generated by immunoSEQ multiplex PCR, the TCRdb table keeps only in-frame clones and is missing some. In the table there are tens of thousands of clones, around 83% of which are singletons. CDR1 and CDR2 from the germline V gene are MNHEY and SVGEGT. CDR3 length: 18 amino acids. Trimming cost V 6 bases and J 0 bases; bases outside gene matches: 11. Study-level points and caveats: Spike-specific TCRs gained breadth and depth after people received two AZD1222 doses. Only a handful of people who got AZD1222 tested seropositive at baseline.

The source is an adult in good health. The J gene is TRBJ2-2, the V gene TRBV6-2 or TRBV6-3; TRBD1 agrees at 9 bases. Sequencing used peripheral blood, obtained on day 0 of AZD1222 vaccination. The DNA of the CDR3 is TGTGCCAGCAGCAACATTAAAACAGGGGGCGCGAACACCGGGGAGCTGTTTTTT. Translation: CASSNIKTGGANTGELFF.